Here is one T cell receptor (beta chain) with its context. Method: immunoSEQ multiplex PCR; TCRdb's copy keeps in-frame clones and lacks some. The sample carries 600,000 to 700,000 clones, more than 70% recorded once. This specimen comes from a study of shared clonotypes between healthy human individuals. Trimming removed 8 bases from V and 6 bases from J; junction bases left unmatched: 4. The CDR3 covers 13 residues. Germline V lookup: CDR1 MNHEY, CDR2 SMNVEV (reference sequence). From CD4+ cells came CD45RA+ naive and CD45RA-negative memory subsets. This chain uses TRBV27 with TRBJ1-5; 10 bases fit TRBD1. Sequencing input: memory CD4+ T cells sorted from blood. Subset indicated: CD45RA-negative fraction. The sequence came from a woman under 40 in good health. DNA of the CDR3: TGTGCCAGCGGGGACAGGGGATTTCAGCCCCAGCATTTT. It yields the protein CASGDRGFQPQHF.